The source of this T cell receptor (beta chain) is a study of shared clonotypes between healthy human individuals (dated by TCRdb to between 2020 and 2021). Regarding the complete study: The cohort comprised a couple of women and a few men aged 18 to 49 years. Different laboratories and diverse techniques were used to prepare libraries and sequence TCR repertoires, to increase sequencing depth and limit assay-specific biases. Between about 0.9 and 9 billion PBMCs per donor were obtained by leukapheresis. Per donor, three plates each were used for CD4 naive and CD4 memory, two for CD8 naive, and one for CD8 memory. To estimate repertoire size and how much clonotypes are shared between individuals, the study performed deep sequencing of blood TCR repertoires from roughly five healthy adults.

A remark on this clone: Its antigen is not yet known. The record has no base qualities; no much larger clone is one base away.

Trimming takes 4 bases from V and 0 bases from J, and the germline ends sit 11 bases apart. Based on the germline V gene, the CDR1 and CDR2 sequences are SGHRS and YFSETQ. From cysteine to phenylalanine, the CDR3 is 14 amino acids long. The read is trimmed to its CDR3 DNA, 42 bases read in frame from base 1. TCR CDR3 regions were amplified from genomic DNA by multiplex PCR using the deep immunoSEQ assay. Extracted genomic DNA from each cell subset was distributed evenly across all wells of several immunoSEQ 96-well plates, and each plate was treated as a replicate. Each replicate PCR for sorted subsets received about 220 ng genomic DNA, equal to about 29,000 T cell genomes. The purified libraries were quantified using a Qubit 3.0 fluorometer, sized with a Bioanalyzer 2100, and then quantified again using the KAPA Library Quantification kit. Each immunoSEQ 96-well plate was sequenced on its own single-read 150-cycle Illumina NextSeq 550 flow cell. The source study handled its data this way. The immunoSEQ output contained only junctional sequences without quality scores, so filtering could not match that applied to full-length reads. Sequences were annotated with PyIR, a Python wrapper for IgBLAST v1.9, and V/J genes and CDR3 were assigned using IMGT germline references. Reads were filtered out if the reads had weak V/J assignments (E-value above 1e-6), no CDR3, stop codons, out-of-frame junctions, or ambiguous translated residues. V3J clonotypes were defined as sequences sharing an identical inferred V gene, J gene, and CDR3 amino acid sequence. Percentage overlap between repertoires was calculated by dividing the number of shared unique clonotypes by the size of the smaller repertoire. Three approaches were used to assess repertoire richness: RTK rarefaction, the Chao1 estimator, and Recon v2.1 estimates of unobserved clonotypes. Generation probabilities were computed with OLGA for all TCRbeta clonotypes obtained by the gDNA method from a few donors. Imported from immuneACCESS, the table was reduced by TCRdb to in-frame sequences with V and J called. These copies leave out some clones; in studies compared against another copy, an unresolved V gene accounts for under half, and the cause of the remainder is not known. V and J calls and clone size are given by that table; D and trimming were obtained from the DNA. The sample yields 2,100,000 or so clones; approximately 94% were counted once. The ten biggest clones cover about 0.13% of the sample.

Donors were healthy HIV-negative adults with no recently reported acute infections or vaccinations. Only Caucasian adults living in Nashville, Tennessee, USA were represented among the donors. CD4+ T cells were enriched through magnetic negative selection, after which naive cells were positively selected on CD45RA and the remaining negative fraction served as the memory subset. Blood was collected by leukapheresis, and PBMCs were isolated by Ficoll-Histopaque density gradient centrifugation and then cryopreserved in liquid nitrogen vapor phase. Purity and quantity of every magnetically sorted T cell population were checked by analytical flow cytometry. Genomic DNA was isolated from every sorted fraction and measured by UV absorbance on a Nanodrop 2000c. Broader findings and caveats from the paper: Compared with non-shared clonotypes, clonotypes shared by all four sorted-subset donors had higher generation probabilities. Incomplete sequencing was indicated by rarefaction of sorted-subset datasets, despite the large sequencing depth. Based on pairwise subsampling, the degree of clonotype sharing among donors was expected to be affected by sequencing depth. Sampling was restricted to blood, and TCR repertoires in tissue are likely to differ from TCR repertoires in blood. The genetic and exposure-history diversity represented was limited by the small number of donors. Sharing across several donors was observed for approximately 5% of naive CD4, less than 4% of naive CD8, over 2% of memory CD4, and 0.4% of memory CD8 clonotypes. Larger estimated clonotype richness was generally found for naive subsets than for memory subsets.

The chain joins TRBV5-1 to TRBJ2-7; 6 matching bases give a weak D call of TRBD1. Sequencing was done on a sample of naive CD4+ T cells sorted from blood. What the cell subset or site label conveys for this sample: CD45RA+ positively selected. This TCR came from a man aged 18 to 35 in good health. The DNA reads as follows: TGCGCCAGCAGCCCCCAGGGGCCCTCCTACGAGCAGTACTTC. Its protein reads: CASSPQGPSYEQYF.